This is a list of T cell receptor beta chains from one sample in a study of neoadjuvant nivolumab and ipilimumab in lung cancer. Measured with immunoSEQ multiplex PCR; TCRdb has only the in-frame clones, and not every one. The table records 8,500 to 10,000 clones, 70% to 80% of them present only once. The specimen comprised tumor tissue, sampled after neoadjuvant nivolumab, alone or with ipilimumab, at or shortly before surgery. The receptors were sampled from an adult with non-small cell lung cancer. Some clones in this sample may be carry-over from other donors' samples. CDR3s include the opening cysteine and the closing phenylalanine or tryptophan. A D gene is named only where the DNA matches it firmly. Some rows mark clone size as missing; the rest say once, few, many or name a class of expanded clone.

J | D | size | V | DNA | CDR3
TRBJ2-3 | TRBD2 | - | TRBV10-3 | TGTGCCATCAGTCAGGCGGGAGTGTCAGATACGCAGTATTTT | CAISQAGVSDTQYF
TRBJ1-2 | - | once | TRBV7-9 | TGTGCCAGCAGCTTTGGGTCCGAATATGGCTACACCTTC | CASSFGSEYGYTF
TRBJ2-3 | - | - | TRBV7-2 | TGTGCCAGCAGCTTATTTTTGGCAGATACGCAGTATTTT | CASSLFLADTQYF
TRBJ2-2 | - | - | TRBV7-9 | TGTGCCAGCAGTTCGTCAAACGGGGGACGTGGGAACACCGGGGAGCTGTTTTTT | CASSSSNGGRGNTGELFF
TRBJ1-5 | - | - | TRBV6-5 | TGTGCCAGCAGAGAGGGGCGAAGGTTTGGGACCCAGCATTTT | CASREGRRFGTQHF
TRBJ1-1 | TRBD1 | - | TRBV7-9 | TGTGCCAGCAGCTTTGACAGGGTGTCGAAGTACACTGAAGCTTTCTTT | CASSFDRVSKYTEAFF
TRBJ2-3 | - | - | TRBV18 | TGTGCCAGCTCACCCCCCTCCCGGGAAAGCACAGATACGCAGTATTTT | CASSPPSRESTDTQYF
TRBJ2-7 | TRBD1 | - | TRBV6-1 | TGTGCCAGCAGTACCCAAGGGGGCCAGTTTAACGAGCAGTACTTC | CASSTQGGQFNEQYF
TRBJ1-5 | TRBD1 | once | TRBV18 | TGTGCCAGCTCACCAGGGACAGCTCTCGGACAGCCCCAGCATTTT | CASSPGTALGQPQHF
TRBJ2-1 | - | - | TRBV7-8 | TGTGCCAGCAGCTTAGAGGTGAGCTCCTACAATGAGCAGTTCTTC | CASSLEVSSYNEQFF